The TCR beta chain described here comes from a study of lymphopenia after photon versus proton radiotherapy. V lost 6 bases, J lost 4 bases, and 10 bases lay in between. The CDR3 runs to 13 residues. Germline CDR1 and CDR2: MNHEY and SVGAGI. TCRdb keeps only in-frame clones here, not all; method: immunoSEQ multiplex PCR. The sample records about 39,000 clones, around 90% being singletons. Study findings and constraints: Under photons, naive T cells and diversity fell while effector/memory populations rose. Authors raise, but do not show, better survival with proton therapy. After the lymphocyte nadir, photon-treated repertoires showed oligoclonal expansion, especially of CD8+ Temra cells.

This clone appeared a few times. Its antigen is unidentified. This receptor was obtained from a man in his sixties with cholangiocarcinoma. V is TRBV6-5 and J is TRBJ1-5; possibly TRBD1 for D (5 bases). The sample consisted of peripheral blood, taken from a patient treated with photon-based radiotherapy. As DNA, the CDR3 is TGTGCCAGCAGATCGACAGTAAATCAGCCCCAGCATTTT. It encodes CASRSTVNQPQHF.